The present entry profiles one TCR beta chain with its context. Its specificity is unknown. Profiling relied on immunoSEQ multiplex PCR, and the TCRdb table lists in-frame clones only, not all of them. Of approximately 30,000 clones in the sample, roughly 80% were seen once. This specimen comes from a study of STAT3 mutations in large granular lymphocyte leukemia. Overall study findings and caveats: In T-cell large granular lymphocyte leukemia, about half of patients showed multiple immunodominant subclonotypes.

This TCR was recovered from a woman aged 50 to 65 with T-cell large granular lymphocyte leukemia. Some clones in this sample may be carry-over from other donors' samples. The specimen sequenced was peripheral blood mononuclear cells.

CDR3: CASSLTGGEANTIYF. The DNA of the CDR3 is TGTGCCAGCAGCCTTACAGGGGGCGAGGCAAACACCATATATTTT. V gene TRBV7-9 combines with J gene TRBJ1-3; 9 nucleotides line up with TRBD1. J was trimmed by 6 bases and V by 5 bases; bases with no gene match: 8. The length of the CDR3 is 15 residues. Germline V gene data show CDR1 as SEHNR and CDR2 as FQNEAQ (reference sequence).